Presented here are 17 T cell receptor beta chains from one specimen sequenced in a study of blood T cell repertoires in COVID-19. Sequencing was performed with immunoSEQ multiplex PCR; in TCRdb, only in-frame clones are kept and a portion is missing. This sample has approximately 170,000 clones, with around 85% found just once. The sequenced sample was peripheral blood. Receptors originate from a woman in her 70s with acute or convalescent COVID-19.

The gene calls are TRBV30 and TRBJ2-7; tentative D call: TRBD2 (5 bases). This CDR3 has 14 residues. Germline V CDR1 and CDR2: GTSNPN, SVGIG (reference sequence). Between the trimmed V and J ends, which lost 2 bases and 3 bases, there was a span of 14 bases. The CDR3 here is CAWSRGNINYEQYF. CDR3 coding DNA: TGTGCCTGGAGTCGGGGTAATATCAACTACGAGCAGTACTTC.

The J gene is TRBJ2-1, the V gene TRBV13; 8 nucleotides line up with TRBD2. Per the germline V gene, CDR1 is PRHDT and CDR2 is FYEKMQ (reference sequence). The CDR3 consists of 16 residues. V was pared by 5 bases and J by 3 bases, with 9 bases of the junction left unmatched. DNA of the CDR3: TGTGCCAGCAGCCGACAAAGGACTAGCTTCTACAATGAGCAGTTCTTC. As protein: CASSRQRTSFYNEQFF.

V usage is TRBV5-8 and J usage is TRBJ1-3; D is uncertain. The ends were cut back, 1 base at V and 4 bases at J, with 9 bases in the middle. CDR1 is SGHTS and CDR2 is YDEGEE in the germline V gene. The CDR3 is made up of 14 amino acids. The CDR3 DNA reads TGTGCCAGCAGCTTGCTCGGGATCGGAAACACCATATATTTT. It yields the protein CASSLLGIGNTIYF.

The chain joins TRBV5-4 to TRBJ2-2, with D hard to call. V was cut by 0 bases and J by 8 bases, with 11 bases left in between. The CDR3 is made up of 14 amino acids. Germline assignment: CDR1 SGHNT and CDR2 YYREEE (reference sequence). The CDR3 nucleotides read TGTGCCAGCAGCTTGGAATCCGAGGCGGGGGAGCTGTTTTTT. Protein: CASSLESEAGELFF.

This sequence joins TRBV13 and TRBJ1-1; no clear D. Trimming took 1 base from V and 7 from J, leaving 7 bases between them. Germline V gene sequence: CDR1 PRHDT, CDR2 FYEKMQ (reference sequence). This CDR3 contains 12 residues. The CDR3 reads CASSLVRGEAFF. The CDR3 DNA reads TGTGCCAGCAGCTTAGTGCGGGGTGAAGCTTTCTTT.

V and J are TRBV5-6 and TRBJ2-3; D may be TRBD2 (5 bases). The germline V and J ends were trimmed by 0 bases and 5 bases, with 19 bases remaining between them. The CDR3 has 17 residues. CDR1 and CDR2 (germline): SGHDT, YYEEEE. In DNA form, the CDR3 reads TGTGCCAGCAGCTTGGGGGCTAGCAATCTTCAAGGAGATACGCAGTATTTT. It specifies CASSLGASNLQGDTQYF.

The rearrangement uses TRBV2 and TRBJ1-5; maybe TRBD1 (5 bases). The ends were cut back, 3 bases at V and 6 bases at J, with 12 bases in the middle. Germline assignment: CDR1 SNHLY and CDR2 FYNNEI. The CDR3 has 14 amino acids. CDR3 DNA sequence: TGTGCCAGCAGTGATCGGGGGGTGGGTCAGCCCCAGCATTTT. Amino acid sequence: CASSDRGVGQPQHF. Drawing the rest from reference TRBV2 and TRBJ1-5, the complete variable domain is EPEVTQTPSHQVTQMGQEVILRCVPISNHLYFYWYRQILGQKVEFLVSFYNNEISEKSEIFDDQFSVERPDGSNFTLKIRSTKLEDSAMYFCASSDRGVGQPQHFGDGTRLSIL.

The chain joins TRBV6-2 or TRBV6-3 to TRBJ2-2; TRBD2 is a possible D gene (6 bases). Per germline, CDR1 MNHEY and CDR2 SVGEGT. Trimming pared 6 bases from V and 5 bases from J, leaving 19 bases between. The CDR3 length is 16 residues. CDR3: CASSLNSGLRTGELFF. As DNA, the CDR3 is TGTGCCAGCAGCCTCAACTCGGGACTTCGAACCGGGGAGCTGTTTTTT.

The rearrangement links TRBV6-5 to TRBJ1-6, with D possibly being TRBD1 (5 bases). CDR3 length equals 14 residues. Germline V lookup: CDR1 MNHEY, CDR2 SVGAGI. Trimming pared 2 bases from V and 9 bases from J, leaving 11 bases between. CDR3 sequence reads: CASSYATALSPLHF. The CDR3 DNA reads TGTGCCAGCAGTTACGCGACAGCGCTTTCACCCCTCCACTTT.

This rearrangement joins TRBV4-3 to TRBJ2-2, with TRBD2 matching 11 bases. The ends lost 1 base at V and 9 bases at J; junction bases unmatched: 10. Germline CDR1 is LGHNA and CDR2 is YSLEER. This CDR3 is 17 amino acids long. CDR3 loop: CASSQGVASGRSWELFF. The CDR3 bases are TGCGCCAGCAGCCAAGGAGTGGCTAGCGGGAGGTCTTGGGAGCTGTTTTTT.

The V gene is TRBV29-1, the J gene TRBJ1-2; weak D call: TRBD1 (6 bases). The germline V gene has CDR1 SQVTM and CDR2 ANQGSEA. The V end was cut by 7 bases, the J end by 11 bases, with 17 bases between. CDR3 length: 11 residues. The CDR3 reads CSAGAGEGYTF. In DNA form, the CDR3 reads TGCAGCGCCGGGGCAGGGGAGGGATACACCTTC. The complete variable domain, with remaining parts taken from reference TRBV29-1 and TRBJ1-2, reads SAVISQKPSRDICQRGTSLTIQCQVDSQVTMMFWYRQQPGQSLTLIATANQGSEATYESGFVIDKFPISRPNLTFSTLTVSNMSPEDSSIYLCSAGAGEGYTFGSGTRLTVV.

The chain carries TRBV6-5 and TRBJ1-2; D is possibly TRBD1 (5 bases). The CDR3 is 12 amino acids. The V gene lost 5 bases and the J gene lost 5 bases, with 9 bases spanning the gap. CDR1 is MNHEY and CDR2 is SVGAGI in the germline V gene. Written as DNA, the CDR3 is TGTGCCAGCAGTCCGACAGAATATGGCTACACCTTC. Protein product: CASSPTEYGYTF.

J is TRBJ1-6 and V is TRBV7-8, with 9 bases matching TRBD1. The CDR3 consists of 22 residues. The V gene end was trimmed by 1 base and the J gene end by 3 bases; junction bases not matched to a gene: 19. Germline-derived CDR1 and CDR2 are SGHVS and FQNEAQ. CDR3 bases: TGTGCCAGCAGCTTAGAAGGGGGACCGGGACAGGGATTTGCCATCTATAATTCACCCCTCCACTTT. Translation gives CASSLEGGPGQGFAIYNSPLHF.

The chain recombines TRBV10-1 with TRBJ1-3; 9 positions agree with TRBD1. The CDR3 covers 17 residues. Germline lookup yields CDR1 WNHNN and CDR2 SYGVQD (reference sequence). Losses at the gene ends were 7 bases for V and 2 bases for J; bases not matched to a gene: 12. CDR3 nucleotide sequence: TGCGCCAGCACTCCGGGCGGGACAGGGATGCCTGGAAACACCATATATTTT. Residues: CASTPGGTGMPGNTIYF.

This chain joins TRBV4-3 and TRBJ1-5; no firm D call. The V gene's germline CDR1 is LGHNA and CDR2 YSLEER. V was trimmed by 0 bases and J by 3 bases, leaving 3 bases between them. The CDR3 has 13 residues. This chain's CDR3 is CASSQDFNQPQHF. The CDR3 DNA reads TGCGCCAGCAGCCAAGACTTCAATCAGCCCCAGCATTTT.

This clone appeared a few times. V gene TRBV19 combines with J gene TRBJ1-1; D is undetermined. Germline lookup yields CDR1 LNHDA and CDR2 SQIVND (reference sequence). The CDR3 spans 15 residues. V shed 3 bases and J shed 3 bases, with 14 bases lying between them. The CDR3 nucleotides are TGTGCCAGTAGTATTGGAAGGGCCGGGGACACTGAAGCTTTCTTT. It translates to CASSIGRAGDTEAFF.

The chain carries TRBV18 and TRBJ1-2; tentatively, D is TRBD1 (6 bases). CDR3 length equals 14 residues. Between the trimmed V and J ends, which lost 3 bases and 7 bases, there was a span of 15 bases. The germline gives CDR1 KGHSH, CDR2 LQKENI. CDR3 protein: CASSPDSGAGGYTF. For the CDR3, the DNA is TGTGCCAGCTCACCGGACAGCGGGGCTGGTGGCTACACCTTC.